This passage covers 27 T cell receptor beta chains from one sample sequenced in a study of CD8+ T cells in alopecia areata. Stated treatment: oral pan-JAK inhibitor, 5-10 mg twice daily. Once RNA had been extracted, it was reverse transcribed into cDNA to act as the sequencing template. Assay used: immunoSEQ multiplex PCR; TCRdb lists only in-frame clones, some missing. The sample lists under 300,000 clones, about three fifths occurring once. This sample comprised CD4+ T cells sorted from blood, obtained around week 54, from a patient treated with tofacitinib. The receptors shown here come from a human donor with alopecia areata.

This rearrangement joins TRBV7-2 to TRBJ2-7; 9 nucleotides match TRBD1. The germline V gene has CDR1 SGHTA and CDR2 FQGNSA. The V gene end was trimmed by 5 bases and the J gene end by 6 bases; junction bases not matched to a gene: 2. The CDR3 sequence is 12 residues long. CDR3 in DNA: TGTGCCAGCAGCCCACAGGGGGCCGAGCAGTACTTC. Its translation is CASSPQGAEQYF. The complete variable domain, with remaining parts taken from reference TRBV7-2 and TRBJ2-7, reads GAGVSQSPSNKVTEKGKDVELRCDPISGHTALYWYRQSLGQGLEFLIYFQGNSAPDKSGLPSDRFSAERTGGSVSTLTIQRTQQEDSAVYLCASSPQGAEQYFGPGTRLTVT.

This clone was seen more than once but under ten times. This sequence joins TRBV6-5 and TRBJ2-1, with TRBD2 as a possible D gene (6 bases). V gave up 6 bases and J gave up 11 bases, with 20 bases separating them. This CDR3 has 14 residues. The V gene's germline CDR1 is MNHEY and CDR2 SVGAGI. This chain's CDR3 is CASSPDGGRYQQFF. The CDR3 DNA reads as TGTGCCAGCAGCCCGGATGGAGGGCGGTATCAGCAGTTCTTC.

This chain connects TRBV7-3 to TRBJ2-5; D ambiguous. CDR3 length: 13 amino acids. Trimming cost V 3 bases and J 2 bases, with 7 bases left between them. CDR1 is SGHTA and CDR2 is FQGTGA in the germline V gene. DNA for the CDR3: TGTGCCAGCAGCTTGTCCCCACAAGAGACCCAGTACTTC. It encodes CASSLSPQETQYF. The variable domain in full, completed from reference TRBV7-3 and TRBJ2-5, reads GAGVSQTPSNKVTEKGKYVELRCDPISGHTALYWYRQSLGQGPEFLIYFQGTGAADDSGLPNDRFFAVRPEGSVSTLKIQRTERGDSAVYLCASSLSPQETQYFGPGTRLLVL.

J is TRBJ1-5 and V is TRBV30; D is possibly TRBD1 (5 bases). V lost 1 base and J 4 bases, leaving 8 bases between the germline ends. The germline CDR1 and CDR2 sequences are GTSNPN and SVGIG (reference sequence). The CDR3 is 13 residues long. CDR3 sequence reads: CAWSGPGNQPQHF. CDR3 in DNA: TGTGCCTGGAGTGGCCCAGGGAATCAGCCCCAGCATTTT.

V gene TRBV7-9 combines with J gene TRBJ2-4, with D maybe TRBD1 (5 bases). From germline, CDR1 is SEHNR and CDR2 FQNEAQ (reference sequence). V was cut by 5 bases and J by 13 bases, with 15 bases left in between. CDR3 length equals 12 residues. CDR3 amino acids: CASSQKGHSQYF. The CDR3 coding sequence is TGTGCCAGCAGCCAAAAAGGACATTCACAGTACTTC.

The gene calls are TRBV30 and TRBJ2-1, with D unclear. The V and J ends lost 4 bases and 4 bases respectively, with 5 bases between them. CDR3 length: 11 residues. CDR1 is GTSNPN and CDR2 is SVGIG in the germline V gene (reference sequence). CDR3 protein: CAWMDYNEQFF. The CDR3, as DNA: TGTGCCTGGATGGATTACAATGAGCAGTTCTTC.

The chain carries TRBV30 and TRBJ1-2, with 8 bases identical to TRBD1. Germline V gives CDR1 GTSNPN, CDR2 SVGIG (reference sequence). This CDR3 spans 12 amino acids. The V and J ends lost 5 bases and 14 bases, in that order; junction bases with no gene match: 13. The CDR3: CAWGQGPSGSTF. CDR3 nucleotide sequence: TGTGCCTGGGGACAGGGTCCGTCTGGCTCAACCTTC.

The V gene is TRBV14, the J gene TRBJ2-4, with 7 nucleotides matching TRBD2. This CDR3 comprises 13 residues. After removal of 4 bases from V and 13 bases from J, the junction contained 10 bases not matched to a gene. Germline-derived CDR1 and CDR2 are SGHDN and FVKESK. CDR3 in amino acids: CASSRGRVGPQYF. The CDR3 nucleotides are TGTGCCAGCAGCCGTGGGAGGGTTGGCCCCCAGTACTTC.

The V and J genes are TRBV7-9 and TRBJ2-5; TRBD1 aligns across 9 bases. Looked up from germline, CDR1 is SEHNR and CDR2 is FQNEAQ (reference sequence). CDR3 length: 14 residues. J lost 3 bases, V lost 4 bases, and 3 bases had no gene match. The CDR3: CASSYTGGEETQYF. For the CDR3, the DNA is TGTGCCAGCAGCTACACAGGGGGCGAAGAGACCCAGTACTTC. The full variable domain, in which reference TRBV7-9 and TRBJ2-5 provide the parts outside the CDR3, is DTGVSQNPRHKITKRGQNVTFRCDPISEHNRLYWYRQTLGQGPEFLTYFQNEAQLEKSRLLSDRFSAERPKGSFSTLEIQRTEQGDSAMYLCASSYTGGEETQYFGPGTRLLVL.

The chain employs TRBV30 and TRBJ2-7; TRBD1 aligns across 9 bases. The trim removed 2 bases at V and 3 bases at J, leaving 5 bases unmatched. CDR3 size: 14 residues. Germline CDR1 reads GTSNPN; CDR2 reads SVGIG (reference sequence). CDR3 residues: CAWSTGTGHYEQYF. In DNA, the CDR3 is TGTGCCTGGAGTACCGGGACAGGGCACTACGAGCAGTACTTC.

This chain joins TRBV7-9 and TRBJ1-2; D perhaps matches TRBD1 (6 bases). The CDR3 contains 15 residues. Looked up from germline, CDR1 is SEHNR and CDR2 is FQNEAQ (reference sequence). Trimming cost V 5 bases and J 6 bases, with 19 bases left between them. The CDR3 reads CASSPTWQGLDGYTF. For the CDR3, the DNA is TGTGCCAGCAGCCCTACCTGGCAGGGGCTCGATGGCTACACCTTC.

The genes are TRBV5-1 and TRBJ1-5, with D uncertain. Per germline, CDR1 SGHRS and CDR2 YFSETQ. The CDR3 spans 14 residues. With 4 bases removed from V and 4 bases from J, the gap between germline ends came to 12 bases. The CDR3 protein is CASSLDAGNQPQHF. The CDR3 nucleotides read TGCGCCAGCAGCCTCGACGCCGGTAATCAGCCCCAGCATTTT.

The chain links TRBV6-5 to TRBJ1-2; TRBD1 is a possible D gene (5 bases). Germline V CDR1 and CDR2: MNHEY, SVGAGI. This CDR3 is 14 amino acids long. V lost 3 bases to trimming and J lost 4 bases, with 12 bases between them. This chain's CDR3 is CASSYQGAGYGYTF. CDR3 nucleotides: TGTGCCAGCAGTTATCAAGGGGCGGGCTATGGCTACACCTTC.

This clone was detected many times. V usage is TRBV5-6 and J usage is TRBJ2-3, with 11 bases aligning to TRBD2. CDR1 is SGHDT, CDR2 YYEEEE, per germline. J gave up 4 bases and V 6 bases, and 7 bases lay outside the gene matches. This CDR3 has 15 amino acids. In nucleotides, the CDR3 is TGTGCCAGCACCCCTAGCGGGGGGAAGGCAGATACGCAGTATTTT. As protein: CASTPSGGKADTQYF.

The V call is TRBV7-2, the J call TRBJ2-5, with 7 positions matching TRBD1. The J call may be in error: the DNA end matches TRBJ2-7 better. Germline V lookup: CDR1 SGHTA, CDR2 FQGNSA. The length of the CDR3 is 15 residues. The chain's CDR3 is CASSLQAGGLYEQYF. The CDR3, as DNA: TGTGCCAGCAGCTTACAGGCAGGGGGTTTGTACGAGCAGTACTTC.

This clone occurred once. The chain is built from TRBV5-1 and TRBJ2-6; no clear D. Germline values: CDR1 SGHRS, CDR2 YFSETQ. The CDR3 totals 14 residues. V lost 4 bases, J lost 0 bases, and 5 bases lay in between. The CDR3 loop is CASSGDSGANVLTF. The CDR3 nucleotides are TGCGCCAGCAGCGGGGACTCTGGGGCCAACGTCCTGACTTTC.

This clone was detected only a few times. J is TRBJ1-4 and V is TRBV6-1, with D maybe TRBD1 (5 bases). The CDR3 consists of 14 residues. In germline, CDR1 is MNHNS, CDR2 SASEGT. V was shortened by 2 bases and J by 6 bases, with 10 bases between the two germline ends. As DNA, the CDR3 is TGTGCCAGCAGTGAACTGGGGCATTATGAAAAACTGTTTTTT. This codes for CASSELGHYEKLFF.

The CDR3 nucleotides are TGTGCCTGGGGGGGGACAGACACTGAAGCTTTCTTT. This gives the protein CAWGGTDTEAFF. This chain links TRBV30 with TRBJ1-1, with TRBD1 matching over 7 bases. The V gene end was trimmed by 5 bases and the J gene end by 3 bases; junction bases not matched to a gene: 3. This CDR3 is 12 amino acids long. CDR1 and CDR2 from the germline V gene are GTSNPN and SVGIG (reference sequence).

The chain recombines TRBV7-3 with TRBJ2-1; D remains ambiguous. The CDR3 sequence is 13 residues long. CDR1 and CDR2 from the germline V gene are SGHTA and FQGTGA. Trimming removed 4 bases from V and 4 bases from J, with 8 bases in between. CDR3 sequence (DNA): TGTGCCAGCAGCTGGAACCTATACAATGAGCAGTTCTTC. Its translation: CASSWNLYNEQFF. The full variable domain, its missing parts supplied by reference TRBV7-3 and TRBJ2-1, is GAGVSQTPSNKVTEKGKYVELRCDPISGHTALYWYRQSLGQGPEFLIYFQGTGAADDSGLPNDRFFAVRPEGSVSTLKIQRTERGDSAVYLCASSWNLYNEQFFGPGTRLTVL.

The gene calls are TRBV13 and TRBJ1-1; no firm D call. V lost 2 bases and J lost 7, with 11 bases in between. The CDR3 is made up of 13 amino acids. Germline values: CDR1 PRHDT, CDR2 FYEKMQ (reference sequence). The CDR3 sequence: CASSLTRYGEAFF. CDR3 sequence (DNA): TGTGCCAGCAGCTTAACCCGTTATGGTGAAGCTTTCTTT.

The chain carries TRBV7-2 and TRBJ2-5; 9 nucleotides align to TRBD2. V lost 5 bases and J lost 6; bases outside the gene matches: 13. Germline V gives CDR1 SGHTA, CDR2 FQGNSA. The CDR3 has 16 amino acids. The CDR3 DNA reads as TGTGCCAGCAGCCAGCCGTTAGCGGGGGCCACGAAGACCCAGTACTTC. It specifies CASSQPLAGATKTQYF.

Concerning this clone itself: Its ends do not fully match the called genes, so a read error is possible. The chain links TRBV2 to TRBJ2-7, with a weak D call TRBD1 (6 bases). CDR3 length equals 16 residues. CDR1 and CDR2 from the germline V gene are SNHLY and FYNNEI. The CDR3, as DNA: TGTTCCAGCACCCCTAGGGCCAGGGGTTCGTCCTACGAGCAGTACTTC. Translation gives CSSTPRARGSSYEQYF.

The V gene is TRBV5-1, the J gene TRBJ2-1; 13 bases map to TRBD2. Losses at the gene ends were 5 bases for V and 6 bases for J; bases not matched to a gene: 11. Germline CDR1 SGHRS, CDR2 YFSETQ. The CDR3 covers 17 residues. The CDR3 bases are TGCGCCAGCAGTTGGGGACTAGCGGGGAGCTCATTCAATGAGCAGTTCTTC. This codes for CASSWGLAGSSFNEQFF.

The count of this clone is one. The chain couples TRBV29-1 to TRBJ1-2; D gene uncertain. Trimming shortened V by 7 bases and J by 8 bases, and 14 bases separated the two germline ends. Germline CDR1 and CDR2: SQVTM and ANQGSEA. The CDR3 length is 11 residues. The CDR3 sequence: CSAHRVIGYTF. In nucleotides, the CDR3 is TGCAGCGCCCATCGGGTGATCGGCTACACCTTC.

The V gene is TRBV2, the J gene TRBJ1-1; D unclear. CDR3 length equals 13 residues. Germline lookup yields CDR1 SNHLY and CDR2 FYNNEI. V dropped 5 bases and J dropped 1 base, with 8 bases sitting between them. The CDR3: CASSRESNTEAFF. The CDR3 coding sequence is TGTGCCAGCAGTCGGGAATCGAACACTGAAGCTTTCTTT.

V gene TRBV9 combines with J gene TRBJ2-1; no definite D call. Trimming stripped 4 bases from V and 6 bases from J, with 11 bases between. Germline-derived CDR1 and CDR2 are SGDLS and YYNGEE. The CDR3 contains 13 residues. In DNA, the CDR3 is TGTGCCAGCAGCTCCTTTCTGGGCAATGAGCAGTTCTTC. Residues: CASSSFLGNEQFF.

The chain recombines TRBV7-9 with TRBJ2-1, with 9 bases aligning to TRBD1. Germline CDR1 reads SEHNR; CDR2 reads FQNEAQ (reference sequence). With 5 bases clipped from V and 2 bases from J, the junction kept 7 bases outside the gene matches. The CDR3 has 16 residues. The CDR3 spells CASSQIGQGPYNEQFF. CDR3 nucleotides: TGTGCCAGCAGCCAAATTGGACAGGGGCCCTACAATGAGCAGTTCTTC.